These 7 T cell receptor beta chains were all obtained from the same sample, sequenced in a study of CD8+CD57+ T cells in acquired aplastic anemia. Genomic DNA provided the template from which TCR beta VDJ and CDR3 profiles were obtained. A single record per CDR3 protein comes from TCRdb applying MiXCR to the reads. This table has approximately 65,000 distinct CDR3 sequences, around 55% appearing once. The sequencing input was sorted CD4+, CD8+, or CD8+CD57+ T cells (not recorded which) from PBMCs. These receptors came from a human donor in good health, serving as a control.

The chain uses TRBV7-9 and TRBJ1-5; D not certain. This CDR3 contains 12 residues. The germline V and J ends were trimmed by 5 bases and 3 bases, with 5 bases remaining between them. Germline assignment: CDR1 SEHNR and CDR2 FQNEAQ (reference sequence). CDR3: CASSEVNQPQHF. Here the CDR3 DNA reads TGTGCCAGCAGCGAGGTCAATCAGCCCCAGCATTTT. Filled out from reference TRBV7-9 and TRBJ1-5, the complete variable domain reads DTGVSQNPRHKITKRGQNVTFRCDPISEHNRLYWYRQTLGQGPEFLTYFQNEAQLEKSRLLSDRFSAERPKGSFSTLEIQRTEQGDSAMYLCASSEVNQPQHFGDGTRLSIL.

Many counts were recorded for this clonotype. The V gene is TRBV19, the J gene TRBJ2-3; no reliable D call. The CDR3 totals 14 residues. V was trimmed by 4 bases and J by 0 bases, leaving 8 bases between them. Germline V gene lookup returns CDR1 LNHDA and CDR2 SQIVND (reference sequence). CDR3 nucleotides: TGTGCCAGTAGTACCGGGTCTAGCACAGATACGCAGTATTTT. It yields the protein CASSTGSSTDTQYF.

This clonotype was detected only once. The chain carries TRBV20-1 and TRBJ2-3; D is possibly TRBD2 (5 bases). The CDR3 totals 12 residues. In germline, CDR1 is DFQATT, CDR2 SNEGSKA (reference sequence). The V and J ends lost 4 bases and 4 bases respectively, with 9 bases between them. CDR3 in amino acids: CSATRGSDTQYF. CDR3 in DNA: TGCAGTGCTACTAGAGGGTCAGATACGCAGTATTTT.

This sequence joins TRBV10-1 and TRBJ2-7, with no clear D. Trimming took 9 bases from V and 2 from J, leaving 5 bases between them. Per the germline V gene, CDR1 is WNHNN and CDR2 is SYGVQD (reference sequence). This CDR3 has 10 residues. The CDR3 DNA is TGCGCCAGTCGAACCTACGAGCAGTACTTC. It encodes CASRTYEQYF.

This sequence joins TRBV24-1 and TRBJ1-1; D perhaps matches TRBD1 (5 bases). V dropped 3 bases and J dropped 7 bases, with 11 bases sitting between them. The CDR3 loop spans 13 amino acids. Germline loops: CDR1 KGHDR, CDR2 SFDVKD. DNA of the CDR3: TGTGCCACCAGTGATCCGGCGGGGGTTGAAGCTTTCTTT. Translating it yields CATSDPAGVEAFF.

The chain couples TRBV29-1 to TRBJ2-7; 9 bases are a match to TRBD1. The CDR3 is 15 amino acids. V lost 4 bases to trimming and J lost 3 bases; unmatched junction nucleotides: 10. Germline CDR1 SQVTM, CDR2 ANQGSEA. In DNA form, the CDR3 reads TGCAGCGTTGGGGAAACCGGGACAGGGCTCTACGAGCAGTACTTC. It yields the protein CSVGETGTGLYEQYF.

CDR3 protein: CASRRLGQGAYEQYF. The CDR3 nucleotides read TGTGCCAGCAGGCGACTGGGACAGGGGGCCTACGAGCAGTACTTC. The gene calls are TRBV2 and TRBJ2-7; 11 positions agree with TRBD1. Germline V gene sequence: CDR1 SNHLY, CDR2 FYNNEI. The CDR3 length is 15 residues. The V gene end was trimmed by 6 bases and the J gene end by 2 bases; junction bases not matched to a gene: 6.